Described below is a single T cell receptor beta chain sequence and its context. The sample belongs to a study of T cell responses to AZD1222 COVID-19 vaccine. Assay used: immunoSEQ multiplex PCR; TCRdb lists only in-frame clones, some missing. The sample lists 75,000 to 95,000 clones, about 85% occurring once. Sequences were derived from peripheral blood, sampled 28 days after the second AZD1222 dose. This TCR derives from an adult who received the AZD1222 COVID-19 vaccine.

The CDR3 protein is CASSEAYSNMNTEAFF. The CDR3 DNA reads TGTGCCAGCAGTGAAGCGTACAGTAACATGAACACTGAAGCTTTCTTT. The chain recombines TRBV6-1 with TRBJ1-1; no firm D call. Trimming took 0 bases from V and 0 from J, leaving 11 bases between them. The CDR3 spans 16 residues. Looked up from germline, CDR1 is MNHNS and CDR2 is SASEGT.